Listed below are T cell receptor beta chains from one sample, sequenced in a study of blood T cells in healthy people across ages. TCRdb re-called the 5' RACE reads with MiXCR, one entry per CDR3 protein. This sample has about 930,000 distinct CDR3 sequences, with approximately 32% found just once. This sample also belongs to another study, concerning T cells of mothers and their children.

The sequenced sample consisted of blood. All receptors come from a woman aged 40-49 years in good health. CDR3s leave out the opening cysteine and the closing phenylalanine or tryptophan. The order of the fields is CDR3 protein, V gene.

CDR3: ASSSGTVTSYEQY; V: TRBV11-1
CDR3: ASSWTSGESGEQF; V: TRBV4-1
CDR3: ASRTTGTGSENEQF; V: TRBV28
CDR3: ASSSPTSRWRGYEQY; V: TRBV28
CDR3: ASSFGGGGVGWTDTQY; V: TRBV7-3
CDR3: SAGRGSGGYT; V: TRBV20-1
CDR3: ASSGAPQGTSEQY; V: TRBV9
CDR3: ASSGEDSGRTQY; V: TRBV5-1
CDR3: ASSLTRGGVEQF; V: TRBV11-2
CDR3: SAPGTGGVNKRGYT; V: TRBV20-1
CDR3: ASSVTPMNTEAF; V: TRBV21-1
CDR3: SAKEGQNEKLF; V: TRBV20-1
CDR3: SANRGEQF; V: TRBV20-1
CDR3: ASSLVATSGRSETQY; V: TRBV12-3/TRBV12-4
CDR3: ASSLGVAGDIYGYT; V: TRBV5-1
CDR3: VSSVEGTGQETQY; V: TRBV2
CDR3: AISENTNEQF; V: TRBV10-3
CDR3: SGGELGGYT; V: TRBV29-1
CDR3: ASSYAAGGATQY; V: TRBV6-7
CDR3: ASSQGQGAREQY; V: TRBV14
CDR3: ASSYSSGYYGYT; V: TRBV6-5
CDR3: AIRGIDTDTQY; V: TRBV10-3
CDR3: ASSLRASTSYNEQF; V: TRBV7-3
CDR3: ASGAIQGNTEAF; V: TRBV12-3/TRBV12-4